Described below is a single T cell receptor beta chain sequence and its context. Antigen: not known. TCRdb used MiXCR to reprocess the reads, holding one entry per CDR3 protein. The sample yields more than 50,000 distinct CDR3 sequences, around 33% seen once. Trimming took off 1 base at V and 6 bases at J, with 15 bases between the two ends. The CDR3 sequence is 16 residues long. Germline V lookup: CDR1 LNHNV, CDR2 YYDKDF (reference sequence). The data originate from a study of T cell repertoires in cytomegalovirus infection. Overall study: Through public TCR beta signatures, both CMV infection and matching HLA type were indicated.

Study observations and caveats: Dominant in the ex vivo response were TCR beta clonotypes restricted by HLA-C and specific for CMV.

V gene TRBV15 combines with J gene TRBJ1-4; D remains ambiguous. The clonotype originates from a human donor in good health (CMV status not recorded). Some clones in this sample may be carry-over from other donors' samples. Sequences were obtained from PBMCs, sequenced either directly or after in vitro stimulation (not recorded which). For the CDR3, the DNA is TGTGCCACCAGCAGAGCCACTGGGAGGTCGGATGAAAAACTGTTTTTT. Amino acids: CATSRATGRSDEKLFF.